The 4 T cell receptor beta chains below were found in one sample sequenced in a study of beta chain features in type 1 diabetes. The sequenced template was cDNA made from the entire isolated RNA. Sequencing was performed with immunoSEQ multiplex PCR; in TCRdb, only in-frame clones are kept and a portion is missing. The table shows hundreds of thousands of clones, with over 65% occurring only once. The source material was naive CD4+ T cells from blood. All receptors derive from a man aged 25 to 40 in good health.

This clone was seen only a few times. This chain connects TRBV7-2 to TRBJ2-1; D unresolved. The V end lost 2 bases, the J end lost 6 bases, and 5 bases lay between the germline ends. CDR3 length: 12 amino acids. The V gene's germline CDR1 is SGHTA and CDR2 FQGNSA. CDR3 amino acids: CASSLTRNEQFF. The CDR3 coding sequence is TGTGCCAGCAGCTTAACTCGCAATGAGCAGTTCTTC.

This clone was observed a handful of times. The rearrangement joins TRBV29-1 to TRBJ2-7; TRBD1 agrees at 9 bases. V trimming: 7 bases; J trimming: 4 bases; junction bases outside the gene matches: 2. This CDR3 contains 11 residues. Germline CDR1 SQVTM, CDR2 ANQGSEA. CDR3 bases: TGCAGCGCGGGACAGGGTTACGAGCAGTACTTC. Translation: CSAGQGYEQYF.

The chain recombines TRBV5-6 with TRBJ2-4; D uncertain. Trimming left V 4 bases short and J 2 bases short, with 10 bases between. This CDR3 is built from 14 residues. Germline V gene data show CDR1 as SGHDT and CDR2 as YYEEEE. CDR3 loop: CASSLTASKNIQYF. CDR3 bases: TGTGCCAGCAGCCTTACAGCTTCCAAAAACATTCAGTACTTC.

The chain employs TRBV29-1 and TRBJ2-7; tentative D call: TRBD2 (5 bases). This CDR3 is 15 amino acids long. Trimming removed 4 bases from V and 7 bases from J, with 23 bases in between. Germline CDR1 reads SQVTM; CDR2 reads ANQGSEA. The CDR3 sequence is CSVAQLVSTNGEQYF. CDR3 nucleotide sequence: TGCAGCGTTGCGCAACTAGTAAGTACCAACGGAGAGCAGTACTTC.